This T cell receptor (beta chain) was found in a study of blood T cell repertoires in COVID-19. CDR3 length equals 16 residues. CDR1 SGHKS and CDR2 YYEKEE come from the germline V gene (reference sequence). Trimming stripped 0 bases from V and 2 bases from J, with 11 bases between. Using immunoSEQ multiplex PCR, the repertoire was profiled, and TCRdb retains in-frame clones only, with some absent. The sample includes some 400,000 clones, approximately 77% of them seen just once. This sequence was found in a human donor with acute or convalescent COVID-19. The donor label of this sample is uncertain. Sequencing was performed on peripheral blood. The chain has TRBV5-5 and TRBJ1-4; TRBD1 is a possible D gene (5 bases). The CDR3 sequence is CASSLGGGTTNEKLFF. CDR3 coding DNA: TGTGCCAGCAGCTTGGGGGGAGGGACGACTAATGAAAAACTGTTTTTT.